A selection of T cell receptor beta chains follows, all from one sample in a study of cytotoxic CD8 clonotypes in ibrutinib-treated CLL. Profiling relied on immunoSEQ multiplex PCR, and the TCRdb table lists in-frame clones only, not all of them. The top ten hold about 28% of the sample, which has tens of thousands of clones, 70% to 85% seen once. The specimen comprised PBMCs, sampled before ibrutinib treatment. The receptors derive from a human donor with chronic lymphocytic leukemia. The CDR3 runs from the conserved cysteine through the conserved F or W. Fields, in order: CDR3 protein, CDR3 DNA, clone size, J gene, CDR3 length, D gene, V gene. D genes are given only for firm matches. Rows may omit the clone size; those that give it use once, few, many or a size class.

CDR3: CASSLDGGIANQPQHF
DNA: TGCGCCAGCAGCTTGGATGGGGGAATAGCAAATCAGCCCCAGCATTTT
size: once
J: TRBJ1-5
length: 16
D: NA
V: TRBV5-1

CDR3: CASSLSLSGVDTEAFF
DNA: TGTGCCAGCAGTTTATCCTTGTCGGGGGTCGACACTGAAGCTTTCTTT
size: NA
J: TRBJ1-1
length: 16
D: NA
V: TRBV27

CDR3: CASSVGTATYEQYF
DNA: TGTGCCAGCAGCGTCGGGACAGCTACCTACGAGCAGTACTTC
size: NA
J: TRBJ2-7
length: 14
D: TRBD1
V: TRBV7-6

CDR3: CASSPTGYNEQFF
DNA: TGTGCCAGCAGCCCAACGGGCTACAATGAGCAGTTCTTC
size: NA
J: TRBJ2-1
length: 13
D: NA
V: TRBV7-9

CDR3: CASSMLAGDSGEQFF
DNA: TGTGCCAGCAGTATGCTAGCGGGAGATTCCGGTGAGCAGTTCTTC
size: once
J: TRBJ2-1
length: 15
D: TRBD2
V: TRBV6-5

CDR3: CASRWNLNTEAFF
DNA: TGCGCCAGCAGGTGGAATCTGAACACTGAAGCTTTCTTT
size: NA
J: TRBJ1-1
length: 13
D: NA
V: TRBV5-1

CDR3: CASSIGLAGPYEQFF
DNA: TGTGCCAGTAGTATCGGACTAGCGGGACCGTATGAGCAGTTCTTC
size: NA
J: TRBJ2-1
length: 15
D: TRBD2
V: TRBV19

CDR3: CASSVKGEKINEQFF
DNA: TGTGCCAGCAGCGTGAAGGGGGAAAAGATCAATGAGCAGTTCTTC
size: NA
J: TRBJ2-1
length: 15
D: NA
V: TRBV14

CDR3: CASRVSAGNTGELFF
DNA: TGTGCCAGCAGGGTTAGCGCCGGGAACACCGGGGAGCTGTTTTTT
size: NA
J: TRBJ2-2
length: 15
D: NA
V: TRBV6-9

CDR3: CASSLGGGSQPQHF
DNA: TGTGCCAGCAGCTTAGGGGGCGGGTCTCAGCCCCAGCATTTT
size: few
J: TRBJ1-5
length: 14
D: NA
V: TRBV7-6

CDR3: CASRGAGTPLDEQYF
DNA: TGTGCCAGCAGGGGTGCCGGGACACCCCTCGATGAGCAGTACTTC
size: NA
J: TRBJ2-7
length: 15
D: NA
V: TRBV6-1

CDR3: CASKGNSNQPQHF
DNA: TGTGCCAGTAAAGGGAATAGCAATCAGCCCCAGCATTTT
size: few
J: TRBJ1-5
length: 13
D: NA
V: TRBV19

CDR3: CASSERTGGGQPQHF
DNA: TGTGCCAGCAGTGAAAGGACCGGCGGAGGTCAGCCCCAGCATTTT
size: few
J: TRBJ1-5
length: 15
D: NA
V: TRBV2

CDR3: CASSQETGPYGYTF
DNA: TGCGCCAGCAGCCAAGAAACAGGACCCTATGGCTACACCTTC
size: NA
J: TRBJ1-2
length: 14
D: NA
V: TRBV4-1

CDR3: CASSLAPRVLGANEKLFF
DNA: TGCGCCAGCAGCTTGGCCCCCAGGGTACTTGGGGCTAATGAAAAACTGTTTTTT
size: NA
J: TRBJ1-4
length: 18
D: NA
V: TRBV5-1

CDR3: CASSPPEKAPNEQFF
DNA: TGTGCCAGCAGTCCGCCGGAGAAGGCGCCCAATGAGCAGTTCTTC
size: medium-sized
J: TRBJ2-1
length: 15
D: NA
V: TRBV2

CDR3: CASIIGTVYSGELFF
DNA: TGTGCCAGTATTATAGGGACAGTCTATTCTGGGGAGCTGTTTTTT
size: NA
J: TRBJ2-2
length: 15
D: TRBD1
V: TRBV19

CDR3: CASSSSGVPDEQYF
DNA: TGTGCCAGCAGCAGTTCAGGGGTCCCGGACGAGCAGTACTTC
size: NA
J: TRBJ2-7
length: 14
D: NA
V: TRBV21-1

CDR3: CASRSDRGGYEQYF
DNA: TGTGCCAGCAGATCAGACAGGGGAGGCTACGAGCAGTACTTC
size: NA
J: TRBJ2-7
length: 14
D: TRBD1
V: TRBV11-2

CDR3: CASSRGVYRGTGELFF
DNA: TGTGCCAGCAGCCGCGGGGTTTATCGCGGCACCGGGGAGCTGTTTTTT
size: NA
J: TRBJ2-2
length: 16
D: NA
V: TRBV5-6

CDR3: CSVGEGVLRQFF
DNA: TGCAGCGTGGGGGAGGGGGTCTTGCGGCAGTTCTTC
size: few
J: TRBJ2-1
length: 12
D: NA
V: TRBV29-1

CDR3: CASSLVPSYEQYF
DNA: TGTGCCAGCAGCTTAGTACCCTCCTACGAGCAGTACTTC
size: NA
J: TRBJ2-7
length: 13
D: NA
V: TRBV7-6

CDR3: CASSIRLAGADTQYF
DNA: TGTGCCAGTAGTATCCGGCTAGCGGGGGCAGATACGCAGTATTTT
size: NA
J: TRBJ2-3
length: 15
D: TRBD2
V: TRBV19

CDR3: CAWSTEQGNQPQHF
DNA: TGTGCCTGGTCGACTGAACAGGGGAATCAGCCCCAGCATTTT
size: NA
J: TRBJ1-5
length: 14
D: TRBD1
V: TRBV30

CDR3: CASSLALGAYSYEQYF
DNA: TGTGCCAGCAGCTTGGCCCTGGGGGCGTACTCCTACGAGCAGTACTTC
size: NA
J: TRBJ2-7
length: 16
D: NA
V: TRBV5-5

CDR3: CAILEEDSGSTGNYGYTF
DNA: TGTGCCATCCTGGAAGAGGACTCAGGCTCCACTGGGAACTATGGCTACACCTTC
size: once
J: TRBJ1-2
length: 18
D: NA
V: TRBV10-3

CDR3: CASSADRGRVGETQYF
DNA: TGTGCCAGCAGCGCGGACAGGGGGCGAGTGGGAGAGACCCAGTACTTC
size: NA
J: TRBJ2-5
length: 16
D: TRBD1
V: TRBV9

CDR3: CASSQALAGSPYF
DNA: TGTGCCAGCAGCCAAGCGTTGGCAGGGTCTCCGTATTTT
size: NA
J: TRBJ2-3
length: 13
D: NA
V: TRBV14

CDR3: CASRMTVNTEAFF
DNA: TGCGCCAGCAGGATGACAGTGAACACTGAAGCTTTCTTT
size: NA
J: TRBJ1-1
length: 13
D: NA
V: TRBV4-3